Shown below are 10 T cell receptor beta chains from a single sample sequenced in a study of T cells in women clearing cervical HPV infection. The repertoire was sequenced with immunoSEQ multiplex PCR; TCRdb's copy has only in-frame clones and lacks some. This table holds about 20,000 clones. The sample consisted of blood buffy coat. Every receptor here comes from a woman between 18 and 75 years old with a cervical HPV16 infection that either progressed to CIN3+ or cleared (not recorded which).

Concerning this clone itself: The read ends 3 residues early relative to the CDR3; the germline J gene fills the gap. This chain connects TRBV2 to TRBJ1-1; D is possibly TRBD1 (5 bases). V lost 4 bases, J lost 0 bases, and 9 bases lay in between. The CDR3 loop spans 14 amino acids. Germline V gene lookup returns CDR1 SNHLY and CDR2 FYNNEI. CDR3 bases read: TGTGCCAGCAGTGGAAGACAGCTGAACACTGAA. Translation gives CASSGRQLNTE. The entire CDR3 sequence reads CASSGRQLNTEAFF.

Concerning this clone itself: The read is 3 residues too short to cover the CDR3 end, so that end is filled in from the germline J gene. The rearrangement joins TRBV5-1 to TRBJ2-7; unclear D gene. This CDR3 contains 12 residues. The V end was cut by 0 bases, the J end by 3 bases, with 4 bases between. Germline values: CDR1 SGHRS, CDR2 YFSETQ. The CDR3 bases that were read are TGCGCCAGCAGCTTGGACAACTACGAG. This sequence encodes CASSLDNYE. The entire CDR3 sequence reads CASSLDNYEQYF.

With regard to this clone: The read halts 3 residues ahead of the CDR3 end, with the missing end drawn from the germline J gene. V gene TRBV27 combines with J gene TRBJ2-1, with D possibly matching TRBD1 (6 bases). CDR3 length: 13 amino acids. Germline lookup yields CDR1 MNHEY and CDR2 SMNVEV (reference sequence). Deletions cut 2 bases from V and 9 bases from J, with 11 bases between. The CDR3 loop is CASSLNRVGEQFF. The CDR3 bases that were read are TGTGCCAGCAGTTTAAACAGGGTGGGTGAG.

Of note for this clone: The read gets to within 3 residues of the CDR3 end, and the germline J gene fills in the rest. This rearrangement joins TRBV6-2 or TRBV6-3 to TRBJ2-1; 7 bases are shared with TRBD2. Germline V lookup: CDR1 MNHEY, CDR2 SVGEGT. This CDR3 spans 14 amino acids. Unmatched junction bases numbered 2, after V lost 2 bases and J lost 4 bases. The chain's CDR3 is CASSYQRGYNEQFF. The sequenced part of the CDR3 DNA is TGTGCCAGCAGTTACCAGCGGGGATACAATGAG.

Remarks on this clone: The missing CDR3 end, 3 residues past where the read stops, is filled in from the germline J gene. The V and J genes are TRBV12-3 or TRBV12-4 and TRBJ1-1; 7 nucleotides agree with TRBD1. The CDR3 has 15 amino acids. This CDR3 is CASSLGVARGPVAFF. The part of the CDR3 DNA that was read is TGTGCCAGCAGTTTAGGCGTGGCGAGGGGGCCAGTA.

Remarks on this clone: Read sequence stops 3 residues before the CDR3 end, and the germline J gene provides the missing end. The chain carries TRBV2 and TRBJ1-1; TRBD1 matches at 7 bases. J was trimmed by 6 bases and V by 6 bases; bases with no gene match: 7. The CDR3 is 13 amino acids. CDR1 and CDR2 from the germline V gene are SNHLY and FYNNEI. The CDR3 reads CASSGQAQSEAFF. The CDR3 DNA, read in part, is TGTGCCAGCAGCGGACAGGCCCAATCTGAA.

The CDR3 bases that were read are TGTGCCAGCAGCCGAGGACTAGCTAGCACAGATACG. Translated: CASSRGLASTDT. The CDR3 as a whole reads CASSRGLASTDTQYF. The chain employs TRBV7-6 and TRBJ2-3, with 8 bases aligning to TRBD2. The read ends 3 residues shy of where the CDR3 ends; the end is completed using the germline J gene. Germline V lookup: CDR1 SGHVS, CDR2 FNYEAQ. V lost 5 bases, J lost 0 bases, and 4 bases stayed unmatched. This CDR3 is 15 amino acids long. Together with reference TRBV7-6 and TRBJ2-3, the CDR3 gives the full variable domain: GAGVSQSPRYKVTKRGQDVALRCDPISGHVSLYWYRQALGQGPEFLTYFNYEAQQDKSGLPNDRFSAERPEGSISTLTIQRTEQRDSAMYRCASSRGLASTDTQYFGPGTRLTVL.

With respect to this clone: Read data end 3 residues before the CDR3 end; the end is taken from the germline J gene. The rearrangement links TRBV7-6 to TRBJ1-1; D unresolved. This CDR3 is 13 amino acids long. Deletions cut 0 bases from V and 3 bases from J, with 5 bases between. Germline V gives CDR1 SGHVS, CDR2 FNYEAQ. The part of the CDR3 DNA that was read is TGTGCCAGCAGCTTAGCCCTCTACACTGAA. It yields the protein CASSLALYTE. The whole CDR3 protein is CASSLALYTEAFF. The whole variable domain, remainder taken from reference TRBV7-6 and TRBJ1-1, is GAGVSQSPRYKVTKRGQDVALRCDPISGHVSLYWYRQALGQGPEFLTYFNYEAQQDKSGLPNDRFSAERPEGSISTLTIQRTEQRDSAMYRCASSLALYTEAFFGQGTRLTVV.

Turning to this clone: Read sequence stops 3 residues before the CDR3 end, and the germline J gene provides the missing end. The V gene is TRBV7-9, the J gene TRBJ1-2, with TRBD1 matching 8 bases. Germline-derived CDR1 and CDR2 are SEHNR and FQNEAQ (reference sequence). V dropped 6 bases and J dropped 5; count of bases not matched to a gene: 11. This CDR3 contains 15 residues. Incomplete CDR3 DNA: TGTGCCAGCAGTTTGGATTATACAGGGGGTTATGGC. Protein product: CASSLDYTGGYG. The CDR3 reads in full as CASSLDYTGGYGYTF.

Regarding this clone: The CDR3 end lies 3 residues beyond the end of the read and is filled in from the germline J gene. This rearrangement joins TRBV10-3 to TRBJ2-2; no definite D call. Germline V CDR1 and CDR2: ENHRY, SYGVKD. The CDR3 spans 14 residues. Between the trimmed V and J ends, which lost 1 base and 7 bases, there was a span of 10 bases. The CDR3 is CAISELAGGGELFF. The CDR3 bases that were read are TGTGCCATCAGTGAGTTGGCAGGTGGCGGGGAG.